Following are 2 T cell receptor beta chains from one sample sequenced in a study of naive and memory T cell subsets. Both TRBC1 and TRBC2 were covered by a beta constant-region primer of two equimolar oligonucleotides. The ligated cDNA underwent four PCR rounds using SP2 and nested alpha and beta constant-region primers. Using its own MiXCR run on the UMI-ligation and nested PCR reads, TCRdb lists one record per CDR3 protein. This sample has some 31,000 distinct CDR3 sequences, with about 18% found just once. Sequenced sample: effector memory CD4+ T cells from blood. Noted subset: effector memory, CD45RA- CD27-. The receptors were gathered from a human donor in good health.

Many counts were recorded for this clonotype. V usage is TRBV5-6 and J usage is TRBJ1-1, with D maybe TRBD1 (5 bases). The CDR3 contains 16 residues. V lost 1 base to trimming and J lost 0 bases, with 13 bases between them. CDR1 and CDR2 from the germline V gene are SGHDT and YYEEEE. CDR3: CASSLYGARMNTEAFF. CDR3 DNA sequence: TGTGCCAGCAGCTTGTACGGGGCCAGAATGAACACTGAAGCTTTCTTT.

This clonotype came up a few times. The chain couples TRBV7-3 to TRBJ2-1, with 8 positions matching TRBD2. CDR3 length: 14 residues. V shed 2 bases and J 6 bases; nucleotides not matched to a gene: 3. Germline V lookup: CDR1 SGHTA, CDR2 FQGTGA. CDR3 sequence: CASSLAGGLNEQFF. The CDR3, as DNA: TGTGCCAGCAGCTTAGCGGGAGGACTCAATGAGCAGTTCTTC.